This is a list of T cell receptor beta chains from one sample in a study of blood T cell repertoires in COVID-19. Sequencing was performed with immunoSEQ multiplex PCR; in TCRdb, only in-frame clones are kept and a portion is missing. The sample lists 130,000 to 150,000 clones, more than 75% occurring once. Sequenced input: PBMCs or T cells enriched from blood (not recorded which). These receptors were collected from a man in his sixties who had recovered from COVID-19. Both conserved end residues are part of each CDR3. D genes are given only for firm matches. Where a row states a size, it is once, few, many or the class of an expanded clone; other rows omit it.

d_call clone_size j_call v_call cdr3_aa cdr3_nt
TRBD1 NA TRBJ2-2 TRBV10-3 CAISDQRQGRRTGELFF TGTGCCATCAGTGATCAAAGACAGGGGAGAAGAACCGGGGAGCTGTTTTTT
TRBD1 NA TRBJ2-1 TRBV6-5 CASKGQETYNEQFF TGTGCCAGCAAAGGACAGGAGACTTACAATGAGCAGTTCTTC
NA once TRBJ1-6 TRBV30 CAWSVGLSGGRGNSPLHF TGTGCCTGGAGTGTAGGTTTATCGGGGGGCAGGGGTAATTCACCCCTCCACTTT
NA NA TRBJ2-7 TRBV21-1 CASSKGGRREGSYEQYF TGTGCCAGCAGCAAAGGGGGGCGGCGGGAGGGATCCTACGAGCAGTACTTC
TRBD1 NA TRBJ2-7 TRBV28 CASKVYRGPSYEQYF TGTGCCAGCAAGGTCTACAGGGGGCCATCCTACGAGCAGTACTTC
TRBD1 once TRBJ2-1 TRBV6-5 CSSGAGGNEQFF TGTTCGAGTGGGGCAGGGGGCAATGAGCAGTTCTTC
NA NA TRBJ2-7 TRBV20-1 CSASLGAVHEQYF TGCAGTGCTAGTCTGGGGGCAGTACACGAGCAGTACTTC
NA NA TRBJ2-1 TRBV11-3 CASSLGGSSYNEQFF TGTGCCAGCAGCTTAGGTGGCAGCTCCTACAATGAGCAGTTCTTC
TRBD2 NA TRBJ2-1 TRBV5-5 CASSGGLAGNEQFF TGTGCCAGCAGCGGGGGACTAGCGGGCAATGAGCAGTTCTTC
NA NA TRBJ2-1 TRBV5-5 CASSERSSYNEQFF TGTGCCAGCAGCGAGAGGAGCTCCTACAATGAGCAGTTCTTC
NA NA TRBJ2-5 TRBV6-5 CASSYSTIGETQYF TGTGCCAGCAGTTACTCGACAATCGGAGAGACCCAGTACTTC
NA NA TRBJ1-5 TRBV9 CASSAHGYYNQPQHF TGTGCCAGCAGCGCCCATGGATACTACAATCAGCCCCAGCATTTT
TRBD1 NA TRBJ1-5 TRBV10-3 CAISSRGNSDQPQHF TGTGCCATCAGTTCCAGGGGGAATAGCGATCAGCCCCAGCATTTT
NA NA TRBJ1-1 TRBV5-1 CASSSTTLGGRNTEAFF TGCGCCAGCAGCTCTACCACGTTAGGAGGTAGGAACACTGAAGCTTTCTTT
NA NA TRBJ1-1 TRBV7-8 CASSFMSNLNTEAFF TGTGCCAGCAGCTTCATGAGTAACCTGAACACTGAAGCTTTCTTT
TRBD1 NA TRBJ1-1 TRBV5-8 CASRLGTAVFSEAFF TGTGCCAGCAGACTTGGGACAGCAGTCTTCTCTGAAGCTTTCTTT
TRBD1 NA TRBJ2-1 TRBV3-1/TRBV3-2 CASSQDPGGYNEQFF TGTGCCAGCAGCCAAGATCCAGGGGGCTACAATGAGCAGTTCTTC
NA NA TRBJ2-1 TRBV27 CASSFGTPAPPEQFF TGTGCCAGCAGTTTCGGGACTCCCGCCCCTCCGGAGCAGTTCTTC
TRBD2 once TRBJ2-5 TRBV5-1 CASSRGLAGSGETQYF TGCGCCAGCAGCAGGGGACTAGCGGGGTCCGGGGAGACCCAGTACTTC
TRBD1 NA TRBJ2-1 TRBV27 CASSLWTGPSVGEQFF TGTGCCAGCAGTTTATGGACAGGGCCCTCTGTAGGTGAGCAGTTCTTC
NA NA TRBJ2-2 TRBV12-3/TRBV12-4 CASSFDYGELFF TGTGCCAGCAGTTTTGACTACGGGGAGCTGTTTTTT
NA few TRBJ1-1 TRBV9 CASSLSWNTEAFF TGTGCCAGCAGCCTATCCTGGAACACTGAAGCTTTCTTT
TRBD2 NA TRBJ2-5 TRBV7-8 CASSRKTSGEETQYF TGTGCCAGCAGCCGTAAGACTAGCGGGGAAGAGACCCAGTACTTC
NA NA TRBJ1-2 TRBV28 CASKKTGTPDYGYTF TGTGCCAGCAAAAAAACCGGGACACCTGACTATGGCTACACCTTC
TRBD2 once TRBJ2-2 TRBV3-1/TRBV3-2 CASSQYLAGHGDLFF TGTGCCAGCAGCCAATATCTAGCGGGGCATGGGGATCTGTTTTTT
TRBD2 NA TRBJ2-3 TRBV4-2 CASSRFLAGGSRDTQYF TGTGCCAGCAGCCGATTCCTAGCGGGAGGCTCACGTGATACGCAGTATTTT
NA few TRBJ2-3 TRBV7-3 CASSAGVAGVRSDTQYF TGTGCCAGCAGCGCAGGGGTGGCGGGAGTAAGGTCCGATACGCAGTATTTT
TRBD2 NA TRBJ2-1 TRBV4-2 CASSPYAGLAYNEQFF TGTGCCAGCAGCCCGTATGCCGGACTAGCCTACAATGAGCAGTTCTTC
NA NA TRBJ2-7 TRBV18 CASSLDRSVEQYF TGTGCCAGCTCACTGGATAGGAGCGTCGAGCAGTACTTC
TRBD1 NA TRBJ2-1 TRBV7-6 CASSPRGQGAYNEQFF TGTGCCAGCAGCCCACGTGGACAGGGCGCCTACAATGAGCAGTTCTTC
TRBD1 NA TRBJ1-6 TRBV19 CASSTPGQGRNSPLHF TGTGCCAGTAGTACCCCTGGACAGGGGCGGAATTCACCCCTCCACTTT
TRBD1 NA TRBJ2-7 TRBV28 CASRGPDRGDEQYF TGTGCCAGCAGGGGCCCGGACAGGGGGGACGAGCAGTACTTC
NA NA TRBJ1-3 TRBV4-2 CASSQPQDFNGNTIYF TGTGCCAGCAGCCAACCTCAGGACTTCAACGGAAACACCATATATTTT
NA once TRBJ1-1 TRBV6-1 CASSEALQYTEAFF TGTGCCAGCAGTGAAGCGCTGCAGTACACTGAAGCTTTCTTT
NA NA TRBJ2-5 TRBV18 CASSPPRGETQYF TGTGCCAGCTCACCACCCAGGGGAGAGACCCAGTACTTC
NA NA TRBJ1-2 TRBV4-2 CASGSRGLDYGYTF TGTGCCAGCGGCAGTCGGGGGTTGGACTATGGCTACACCTTC
NA NA TRBJ1-1 TRBV20-1 CSARWAYEAFF TGCAGTGCTAGATGGGCCTATGAAGCTTTCTTT
NA NA TRBJ2-5 TRBV28 CASSLSTTGLPQETQYF TGTGCCAGCAGTTTATCCACCACGGGACTTCCACAAGAGACCCAGTACTTC
NA once TRBJ2-1 TRBV5-1 CASSPRQQSYNEQFF TGCGCCAGCAGCCCAAGACAGCAATCCTACAATGAGCAGTTCTTC
NA NA TRBJ1-1 TRBV28 CASSLTEMNTEAFF TGTGCCAGCAGTTTGACAGAGATGAACACTGAAGCTTTCTTT
NA NA TRBJ1-1 TRBV15 CATGSSGAEAFF TGTGCCACGGGATCTTCCGGGGCTGAAGCTTTCTTT
NA few TRBJ1-5 TRBV2 CASKGVVQPQHF TGTGCCAGCAAGGGGGTAGTTCAGCCCCAGCATTTT
NA NA TRBJ1-5 TRBV30 CAWSTGMWQPQHF TGTGCCTGGAGCACAGGGATGTGGCAGCCCCAGCATTTT
NA NA TRBJ2-7 TRBV18 CASSPSQDRSEQYF TGTGCCAGCTCACCGTCGCAGGATAGGTCCGAGCAGTACTTC
TRBD2 NA TRBJ2-1 TRBV19 CASSNTQGGGTSGGYNEQFF TGTGCCAGTAGTAATACCCAAGGGGGTGGGACTAGCGGTGGGTACAATGAGCAGTTCTTC
TRBD1 NA TRBJ2-2 TRBV24-1 CATSDPSGTGAPQVKGGELFF TGTGCCACCAGTGATCCCTCCGGGACAGGGGCCCCCCAAGTTAAGGGCGGGGAGCTGTTTTTT
TRBD1 NA TRBJ1-2 TRBV28 CASSLTGPYGYTF TGTGCCAGCAGCCTGACAGGGCCCTATGGCTACACCTTC
NA NA TRBJ1-1 TRBV12-3/TRBV12-4 CASSYRVTEAFF TGTGCCAGCAGTTACAGGGTCACTGAAGCTTTCTTT
NA NA TRBJ2-7 TRBV6-5 CASSYSTGRSEQYF TGTGCCAGCAGTTACTCGACAGGGAGGAGTGAGCAGTACTTC
NA few TRBJ1-6 TRBV6-6 CASGAGNSPLHF TGTGCCAGCGGGGCGGGGAATTCACCCCTCCACTTT
TRBD2 NA TRBJ2-7 TRBV27 CASTNHGGDEQYF TGTGCCAGCACCAATCATGGGGGGGACGAGCAGTACTTC
TRBD2 NA TRBJ2-7 TRBV28 CASSLGLAGAGYF TGTGCCAGTTCACTAGGGCTAGCGGGGGCAGGGTACTTC
NA NA TRBJ2-2 TRBV7-3 CASSLDSPGTGELFF TGTGCCAGCAGCTTAGACTCCCCGGGGACCGGGGAGCTGTTTTTT
TRBD2 NA TRBJ2-3 TRBV12-5 CASAPGLAGTDTQYF TGTGCTAGTGCCCCGGGACTAGCGGGCACAGATACGCAGTATTTT
NA NA TRBJ1-2 TRBV19 CASSISAGTGSNYGYTF TGTGCCAGTAGTATCTCGGCAGGTACTGGGTCTAACTATGGCTACACCTTC
TRBD1 few TRBJ2-2 TRBV6-5 CASSYGTGYTGELFF TGTGCCAGCAGTTACGGGACAGGATACACCGGGGAGCTGTTTTTT
TRBD1 NA TRBJ1-6 TRBV19 CASSSGTGNSPLHF TGTGCCAGTAGTTCCGGGACAGGGAACTCACCCCTCCACTTT
TRBD1 NA TRBJ1-6 TRBV27 CASSGNRGSPLHF TGTGCCAGCAGTGGGAACAGGGGGTCACCCCTCCACTTT
NA NA TRBJ1-3 TRBV30 CASTGSSGNTIYF TGTGCCAGTACAGGTAGCTCTGGAAACACCATATATTTT
NA NA TRBJ2-7 TRBV18 CASSQNGGGISYEQYF TGTGCCAGCTCACAAAACGGCGGAGGGATTTCCTACGAGCAGTACTTC